The 10 T cell receptor beta chains reported below all come from one sample, sequenced in a study of T cell repertoires in cytomegalovirus infection. Each CDR3 protein is one row after TCRdb ran MiXCR on the reads. Of about 110,000 distinct CDR3 sequences in the sample, about a tenth are singletons; the top ten hold over 25%. These receptors' antigens are unknown. Sequencing was done on a sample of PBMCs, sequenced either directly or after in vitro stimulation (not recorded which). All receptors come from a human donor in good health (CMV status not recorded). Some clones in this sample may be carry-over from other donors' samples.

The V and J genes are TRBV7-2 and TRBJ2-1; D uncertain. Germline-derived CDR1 and CDR2 are SGHTA and FQGNSA. This CDR3 contains 12 residues. Trimming removed 3 bases at V and 10 bases at J, with 10 bases between. Here the CDR3 DNA reads TGTGCCAGCAGCTTTGCCCTGTGGGAGCAGTTCTTC. This translates into CASSFALWEQFF.

The rearrangement joins TRBV6-5 to TRBJ2-7, with 8 positions matching TRBD1. There are 12 residues in the CDR3. V lost 5 bases, J lost 3 bases, and 0 bases stayed unmatched. Germline V gene sequence: CDR1 MNHEY, CDR2 SVGAGI. The CDR3 DNA follows: TGTGCCAGCAGTGACAGGGGCTACGAGCAGTACTTC. Translation: CASSDRGYEQYF.

At least ten counts were recorded for this clonotype. The chain joins TRBV7-2 to TRBJ2-7; 7 nucleotides line up with TRBD1. Germline CDR1 and CDR2: SGHTA and FQGNSA. This CDR3 spans 16 amino acids. J gave up 2 bases and V 3 bases, and 10 bases lay outside the gene matches. CDR3 region: CASSLQSRGLPYEQYF. The CDR3 nucleotides read TGTGCCAGCAGCTTGCAGAGTAGGGGGCTCCCCTACGAGCAGTACTTC.

This clonotype has just a few counts. The chain carries TRBV10-3 and TRBJ2-5; 9 bases map to TRBD2. The CDR3 runs 16 residues. In germline, CDR1 is ENHRY, CDR2 SYGVKD. The trim removed 1 base at V and 1 base at J, leaving 4 bases unmatched. The CDR3 bases are TGTGCCATCAGTGAGTTCTGGACTAGCGTCCAAGAGACCCAGTACTTC. Translating it yields CAISEFWTSVQETQYF.

The rearrangement uses TRBV10-2 and TRBJ2-1; TRBD2 aligns across 8 bases. With V trimmed by 2 bases and J by 9 bases, 3 bases remained unmatched. CDR1 is WSHSY, CDR2 SAAADI, per germline. The CDR3 contains 13 residues. The CDR3 is CASSETTSGEQFF. In nucleotides, the CDR3 is TGCGCCAGCAGTGAGACAACTAGCGGTGAGCAGTTCTTC.

The table lists this clonotype with many counts. The chain employs TRBV28 and TRBJ2-3, with a tentative D call TRBD1 (5 bases). The germline V gene has CDR1 MDHEN and CDR2 SYDVKM. The ends were cut back, 6 bases at V and 0 bases at J, with 16 bases in the middle. The CDR3 is 16 amino acids. CDR3 in amino acids: CASSPLGLTSTDTQYF. The CDR3 nucleotides read TGTGCCAGCAGCCCCTTGGGGCTAACAAGCACAGATACGCAGTATTTT. The complete variable domain, with remaining parts taken from reference TRBV28 and TRBJ2-3, reads DVKVTQSSRYLVKRTGEKVFLECVQDMDHENMFWYRQDPGLGLRLIYFSYDVKMKEKGDIPEGYSVSREKKERFSLILESASTNQTSMYLCASSPLGLTSTDTQYFGPGTRLTVL.

CDR3 loop: CASSPTTLFHYF. DNA for the CDR3: TGTGCCAGCAGCCCTACGACCTTGTTCCATTACTTC. The chain is built from TRBV11-2 and TRBJ2-4, with no clear D. The V end was cut by 5 bases, the J end by 16 bases, with 18 bases between. There are 12 residues in the CDR3. Germline V gives CDR1 SGHAT, CDR2 FQNNGV. The full variable domain, in which reference TRBV11-2 and TRBJ2-4 provide the parts outside the CDR3, is EAGVAQSPRYKIIEKRQSVAFWCNPISGHATLYWYQQILGQGPKLLIQFQNNGVVDDSQLPKDRFSAERLKGVDSTLKIQPAKLEDSAVYLCASSPTTLFHYFGAGTRLSVL.

This chain uses TRBV11-1 with TRBJ2-2; 7 nucleotides agree with TRBD2. The CDR3 loop spans 15 amino acids. Trimming at V came to 6 bases and at J to 2 bases, leaving 6 bases not matched to a gene. In germline, CDR1 is SGHAT, CDR2 FQDESV (reference sequence). The CDR3, as DNA: TGTGCCAGCAGGCGCGGGAGACCCAACACCGGGGAGCTGTTTTTT. It translates to CASRRGRPNTGELFF. The variable domain in full, completed from reference TRBV11-1 and TRBJ2-2, reads EAEVAQSPRYKITEKSQAVAFWCDPISGHATLYWYRQILGQGPELLVQFQDESVVDDSQLPKDRFSAERLKGVDSTLKIQPAELGDSAMYLCASRRGRPNTGELFFGEGSRLTVL.

This chain links TRBV5-4 with TRBJ2-3; 7 bases are shared with TRBD2. The CDR3 sequence is 16 residues long. V was clipped by 4 bases and J by 4 bases; unmatched bases: 12. Germline CDR1 and CDR2: SGHNT and YYREEE (reference sequence). The CDR3 nucleotides are TGTGCCAGCAGCCCCGGGGGTCAGCGGGGTTCAGATACGCAGTATTTT. It is translated as CASSPGGQRGSDTQYF. The whole variable domain, remainder taken from reference TRBV5-4 and TRBJ2-3, is ETGVTQSPTHLIKTRGQQVTLRCSSQSGHNTVSWYQQALGQGPQFIFQYYREEENGRGNFPPRFSGLQFPNYSSELNVNALELDDSALYLCASSPGGQRGSDTQYFGPGTRLTVL.

This clonotype was picked up many times. This rearrangement joins TRBV7-8 to TRBJ2-1, with unresolved D. The CDR3 length is 16 residues. CDR1 and CDR2 from the germline V gene are SGHVS and FQNEAQ. Trimming took 3 bases from V and 4 from J, leaving 16 bases between them. The CDR3 DNA reads as TGTGCCAGCAGCTTGATTGTTATGTGGGGATACAATGAGCAGTTCTTC. Translating gives CASSLIVMWGYNEQFF.